This T cell receptor beta chain was observed in a study of cytomegalovirus exposure and HLA in healthy donors. The sample holds a few counts of this clone. The antigen remains undetermined. Per the germline V gene, CDR1 is SNHLY and CDR2 is FYNNEI. V lost 6 bases and J lost 4; bases outside the gene matches: 5. CDR3 size: 14 residues. Primers included in the PCR were 60 Vbeta and 13 Jbeta primers. Methods used by the authors: An analysis performed later counted about 80 million unique TCR beta chains (approximately 10 million of them shared). Sequencing was performed with immunoSEQ multiplex PCR; in TCRdb, only in-frame clones are kept and a portion is missing. For V, J and clone size, that table is used; D and trimming come from the DNA. The profile shows about 150,000 clones, more than 9.5% of them singletons. General study findings and limits: Among CMV-associated TCR beta chains, most appeared HLA-restricted in a later analysis.

The V call is TRBV2, the J call TRBJ1-4; TRBD1 matches at 7 bases. The sequence derives from a man in his forties or fifties in good health and CMV-seronegative. The specimen sequenced was PBMCs. The CDR3 loop reads CASSRDSNNEKLFF. The DNA for the CDR3 is TGTGCCAGCAGCCGGGACAGCAATAATGAAAAACTGTTTTTT.